This T cell receptor (beta chain) was found in a study of CD8 T cells in ankylosing spondylitis. Study results and limitations: A TCR beta motif made of several highly homologous variants seemed typical of ankylosing spondylitis blood.

Turning to this clonotype: The antigen is undetermined.

From the 5' RACE reads, TCRdb called clonotypes with MiXCR, one entry per CDR3 protein. The table lists about 480,000 distinct CDR3 sequences, roughly a sixth of them singletons. This TCR derives from a male donor with ankylosing spondylitis. The sequenced sample consisted of blood, either unsorted or a sorted T cell fraction (not recorded which).

For the CDR3, the DNA is TGCAGTGCTAGATTGCGGGGCGGCACAGATACGCAGTATTTT. Protein: CSARLRGGTDTQYF. The chain joins TRBV20-1 to TRBJ2-3, with a tentative D call TRBD2 (6 bases). V lost 2 bases to trimming and J lost 1 base, with 10 bases between them. Germline CDR1 and CDR2: DFQATT and SNEGSKA (reference sequence). The CDR3 totals 14 residues.